A selection of T cell receptor beta chains follows, all from one sample in a study of blood T cell repertoires in COVID-19. Sequencing was performed with immunoSEQ multiplex PCR; in TCRdb, only in-frame clones are kept and a portion is missing. Of 50,000 to 60,000 clones listed, roughly 85% were seen once; the top ten hold about 12%. Input material: peripheral blood. The receptors shown here come from a human donor in a cohort sampled during active COVID-19. Both conserved end residues are part of each CDR3. Each record gives: V gene, clone size, J gene, D gene, CDR3 protein, CDR3 DNA. A D gene is named only where the DNA matches it firmly. The size field is filled for only some rows; it gives once, few, many or a size class.

TRBV27	.	TRBJ2-3	TRBD2	CASRVRETSTDTQYF	TGTGCCAGCAGGGTGCGGGAGACTAGCACAGATACGCAGTATTTT
TRBV4-1	.	TRBJ2-5	.	CASSQDLRGLAQETQYF	TGCGCCAGCAGCCAAGATCTAAGAGGGCTAGCACAAGAGACCCAGTACTTC
TRBV5-1	few	TRBJ2-2	TRBD1	CASSPTGGGGELFF	TGCGCCAGCAGCCCGACAGGGGGCGGCGGGGAGCTGTTTTTT
TRBV5-5	.	TRBJ2-7	TRBD2	CASKGGSSYEQYF	TGTGCCAGCAAGGGAGGGAGTTCCTACGAGCAGTACTTC
TRBV7-2	.	TRBJ1-3	.	CASSRGYGYTIYF	TGTGCCAGCAGCCGGGGGTATGGCTACACCATATATTTT
TRBV4-2	.	TRBJ1-4	.	CASSQGGGRGKLFF	TGTGCCAGCAGCCAAGGGGGGGGCCGGGGAAAACTGTTTTTT
TRBV5-1	.	TRBJ2-2	TRBD2	CASSFQAGVDTGELFF	TGCGCCAGCAGCTTCCAAGCGGGAGTCGACACCGGGGAGCTGTTTTTT
TRBV27	.	TRBJ2-5	TRBD1	CASSPTGGWQTQYF	TGTGCCAGCAGTCCCACAGGGGGGTGGCAGACCCAGTACTTC
TRBV19	.	TRBJ2-2	TRBD1	CASSGTGNTGELFF	TGTGCCAGTAGTGGGACAGGGAACACCGGGGAGCTGTTTTTT
TRBV5-6	.	TRBJ2-7	TRBD1	CASRLRQGGEQYF	TGTGCCAGCAGACTTAGACAGGGCGGCGAGCAGTACTTC
TRBV6-1	.	TRBJ2-1	TRBD1	CASSERRIGGDEQFF	TGTGCCAGCAGTGAACGGCGGATAGGGGGCGATGAGCAGTTCTTC
TRBV27	once	TRBJ2-3	TRBD1	CASSQRTGGRGGTDTQYF	TGTGCCAGCAGTCAACGGACAGGGGGCCGGGGAGGCACAGATACGCAGTATTTT
TRBV11-2	few	TRBJ1-2	.	CASSPSGGAIYGYTF	TGTGCCAGCAGCCCGTCTGGTGGGGCCATCTATGGCTACACCTTC
TRBV5-4	.	TRBJ1-1	.	CASSLDGAADTEAFF	TGTGCCAGCAGCCTGGACGGTGCGGCAGACACTGAAGCTTTCTTT
TRBV5-1	.	TRBJ2-2	.	CASSLGVNTGELFF	TGCGCCAGCAGCTTGGGAGTGAACACCGGGGAGCTGTTTTTT
TRBV6-2/TRBV6-3	.	TRBJ2-2	TRBD2	CASSSGTSGRARWGELFF	TGTGCCAGCAGTTCCGGGACTAGCGGGAGGGCTCGATGGGGAGAGCTGTTTTTT
TRBV28	.	TRBJ1-2	.	CASSRKGSVNYGYTF	TGTGCCAGCAGTAGGAAGGGGTCAGTTAACTATGGCTACACCTTC
TRBV28	.	TRBJ2-1	TRBD2	CASSLFQGLAGSGEQFF	TGTGCCAGCAGTTTATTCCAGGGACTAGCGGGAAGTGGCGAGCAGTTCTTC
TRBV21-1	.	TRBJ1-5	.	CASSPMGDTSIKSNQPQHF	TGTGCCAGCAGCCCGATGGGGGACACCAGTATAAAGAGCAATCAGCCCCAGCATTTT
TRBV29-1	.	TRBJ2-1	TRBD2	CSVDGTRSFNEQFF	TGCAGCGTTGACGGGACTAGGTCCTTTAATGAGCAGTTCTTC
TRBV11-3	.	TRBJ2-5	.	CASSLGGGSGQETQYF	TGTGCCAGCAGCTTAGGTGGTGGTAGCGGCCAAGAGACCCAGTACTTC
TRBV5-5	.	TRBJ2-1	TRBD2	CASSLIRGSGNEQFF	TGTGCCAGCAGCTTGATTCGGGGTAGCGGGAATGAGCAGTTCTTC
TRBV24-1	.	TRBJ2-7	.	CATSDFGGLDEQYF	TGTGCCACCAGTGATTTCGGGGGGCTCGACGAGCAGTACTTC
TRBV6-2/TRBV6-3	.	TRBJ1-1	TRBD1	CASSRQGGTEAFF	TGTGCCAGCAGTCGACAGGGTGGGACTGAAGCTTTCTTT
TRBV5-4	.	TRBJ2-3	.	CASSPSDPTDTQYF	TGTGCCAGCAGCCCCAGCGACCCCACAGATACGCAGTATTTT
TRBV18	.	TRBJ2-7	.	CASSPLAGNPLPYEQYF	TGTGCCAGCTCACCATTAGCCGGGAACCCCCTTCCCTACGAGCAGTACTTC
TRBV19	.	TRBJ2-4	.	CASSPLGASGENIQYF	TGTGCCAGTAGTCCCCTGGGGGCCTCGGGTGAAAACATTCAGTACTTC
TRBV28	few	TRBJ2-7	TRBD1	CASSSPGQGSYEQYF	TGTGCCAGCAGTTCACCGGGACAGGGGTCCTACGAGCAGTACTTC
TRBV5-4	.	TRBJ2-1	TRBD2	CASSLGQTSKNEQFF	TGTGCCAGCAGCTTAGGGCAGACTAGCAAGAATGAGCAGTTCTTC